This T cell receptor beta chain was identified in a study of cytomegalovirus exposure and HLA in healthy donors. Germline CDR1 and CDR2: SGHAT and FQNNGV. This CDR3 has 13 residues. V gave up 1 base and J gave up 3 bases, with 7 bases separating them. The PCR contained 60 Vbeta and 13 Jbeta primers. Profiling relied on immunoSEQ multiplex PCR, and the TCRdb table lists in-frame clones only, not all of them. This table has some 100,000 clones, roughly 77% appearing once. The clonotype comes from a woman in her forties or fifties in good health and CMV-seropositive. The source material was PBMCs. The chain links TRBV11-2 to TRBJ2-7; the D is unclear. This chain's CDR3 is CASSLGGNYEQYF. CDR3 DNA sequence: TGTGCCAGCAGCTTAGGCGGAAACTACGAGCAGTACTTC.